Below are 24 T cell receptor beta chains sequenced from a single sample in a study of blood T cell repertoires in COVID-19. Profiled with immunoSEQ multiplex PCR; TCRdb holds only in-frame clones, not every one. The profile covers about 92,000 clones, with around 82% appearing a single time and 7.5% to 9.5% taken by the ten largest. The material sequenced was peripheral blood. These TCRs come from a man aged 50 to 60 who had recovered from COVID-19.

V and J are TRBV7-9 and TRBJ2-1; 10 bases agree with TRBD2. The CDR3 contains 15 residues. The ends lost 5 bases at V and 7 bases at J; junction bases unmatched: 8. Per germline, CDR1 SEHNR and CDR2 FQNEAQ (reference sequence). This CDR3 is CASSQSGGAGNEQFF. The CDR3 DNA is TGTGCCAGCAGCCAGAGCGGGGGGGCCGGAAATGAGCAGTTCTTC.

This chain links TRBV10-3 with TRBJ2-3; 11 bases are shared with TRBD2. The CDR3 covers 16 residues. V gave up 4 bases and J gave up 2 bases; unmatched junction bases: 5. Germline V gene lookup returns CDR1 ENHRY and CDR2 SYGVKD. The CDR3 spells CAISVGLAATTDTQYF. The CDR3 coding sequence is TGTGCCATCAGTGTGGGACTAGCGGCGACCACAGATACGCAGTATTTT.

V is TRBV7-8 and J is TRBJ2-1; 12 bases are shared with TRBD1. The junction had 4 bases not matched to a gene; V was cut back by 4 bases and J by 9 bases. The CDR3 is made up of 14 amino acids. Germline loops: CDR1 SGHVS, CDR2 FQNEAQ. The CDR3 coding sequence is TGTGCCAGCAGCTGGGACAGGGGGCTAGGTGAGCAGTTCTTC. Residues: CASSWDRGLGEQFF. The whole variable domain, filled in from reference TRBV7-8 and TRBJ2-1, reads GAGVSQSPRYKVAKRGQDVALRCDPISGHVSLFWYQQALGQGPEFLTYFQNEAQLDKSGLPSDRFFAERPEGSVSTLKIQRTQQEDSAVYLCASSWDRGLGEQFFGPGTRLTVL.

The rearrangement joins TRBV6-5 to TRBJ1-4, with 7 bases matching TRBD1. The J segment lost 8 bases and the V segment lost 5 bases, leaving 5 bases of the junction unmatched. The V gene's germline CDR1 is MNHEY and CDR2 SVGAGI. This CDR3 has 13 residues. The CDR3 is CASSRQGEEKLFF. In DNA form, the CDR3 reads TGTGCCAGCAGTCGACAGGGCGAGGAAAAACTGTTTTTT.

The rearrangement uses TRBV3-1 (or the pseudogene TRBV3-2) and TRBJ2-2; D may be TRBD1 (5 bases). This CDR3 spans 14 amino acids. Germline V CDR1 and CDR2: LGHDT, YNNKEL (reference sequence). V shed 4 bases and J shed 4 bases, with 10 bases lying between them. The DNA for the CDR3 is TGTGCCAGCAGCCCGCGGACAACCACCGGGGAGCTGTTTTTT. It yields the protein CASSPRTTTGELFF.

The CDR3 DNA sequence: TGTGCCACCAGCAGAGTAGAGTATGGGACAGGGCCTTACGAGCAGTACTTC. This gives the protein CATSRVEYGTGPYEQYF. The rearrangement links TRBV15 to TRBJ2-7; TRBD1 aligns across 9 bases. V shed 1 base, J shed 4 bases, and the junction held 11 bases outside the gene matches. CDR1 and CDR2 from the germline V gene are LNHNV and YYDKDF (reference sequence). This CDR3 comprises 17 residues.

This clone showed up many times. This chain uses TRBV12-3 or TRBV12-4 with TRBJ1-2; D gene uncertain. The CDR3 sequence is 13 residues long. The germline V and J ends were trimmed by 1 base and 3 bases, with 6 bases remaining between them. The CDR3 is CASSLGRDYGYTF. The CDR3 DNA reads TGTGCCAGCAGTTTAGGTCGGGACTATGGCTACACCTTC.

This chain uses TRBV6-1 with TRBJ1-6; D is unclear. The CDR3 contains 14 residues. V shed 1 base and J shed 14 bases, with 15 bases lying between them. Per germline, CDR1 MNHNS and CDR2 SASEGT. The CDR3 loop reads CASSEGAQYQSLHF. As DNA, the CDR3 is TGTGCCAGCAGTGAAGGGGCACAGTACCAGTCCCTCCACTTT.

The chain carries TRBV5-4 and TRBJ2-1; the match to TRBD2 covers 13 bases. Unmatched junction bases numbered 7, after V lost 5 bases and J lost 8 bases. The CDR3 is 15 amino acids. The germline CDR1 and CDR2 sequences are SGHNT and YYREEE (reference sequence). CDR3 loop: CASREGLAGADEQFF. Written as DNA, the CDR3 is TGTGCCAGCAGAGAAGGACTAGCGGGAGCCGATGAGCAGTTCTTC.

The chain is built from TRBV28 and TRBJ1-2; tentatively, D is TRBD1 (5 bases). V lost 8 bases, J lost 1 base, and 8 bases lay in between. Per germline, CDR1 MDHEN and CDR2 SYDVKM. The CDR3 covers 12 residues. DNA of the CDR3: TGTGCCAGCGCCGACAGTAACTATGGCTACACCTTC. It encodes CASADSNYGYTF.

In its sample, this clone was seen once. The J gene is TRBJ1-5, the V gene TRBV3-1 (or the pseudogene TRBV3-2), with D perhaps matching TRBD1 (6 bases). This CDR3 comprises 14 residues. Between the trimmed V and J ends, which lost 4 bases and 1 base, there was a span of 8 bases. Germline CDR1 and CDR2: LGHDT and YNNKEL (reference sequence). The CDR3 DNA is TGTGCCAGCAGCCCCCAGGGGAGCAATCAGCCCCAGCATTTT. Protein sequence: CASSPQGSNQPQHF.

This clone was detected only once. The rearrangement joins TRBV6-6 to TRBJ2-2; D might be TRBD1 (6 bases). Looked up from germline, CDR1 is MNHNY and CDR2 is SVGAGI (reference sequence). This CDR3 comprises 15 residues. Trimming shortened V by 4 bases and J by 1 base, and 10 bases separated the two germline ends. CDR3 residues: CASSSTDRNTGELFF. CDR3 DNA: TGTGCCAGCAGTTCTACGGACAGGAACACCGGGGAGCTGTTTTTT.

The CDR3 DNA follows: TGTGCCTGGACCTTAGGGGTGGCAGAGACCCAGTACTTC. This gives the protein CAWTLGVAETQYF. The V and J genes are TRBV30 and TRBJ2-5; D is perhaps TRBD1 (5 bases). Trimming stripped 4 bases from V and 4 bases from J, with 13 bases between. Per the germline V gene, CDR1 is GTSNPN and CDR2 is SVGIG (reference sequence). The CDR3 is 13 amino acids.

V and J are TRBV7-9 and TRBJ2-7; D is unclear. Looked up from germline, CDR1 is SEHNR and CDR2 is FQNEAQ (reference sequence). Trimming pared 0 bases from V and 6 bases from J, leaving 12 bases between. There are 14 residues in the CDR3. CDR3 residues: CASSLAGLPAEQYF. The CDR3 coding sequence is TGTGCCAGCAGCTTAGCTGGGCTCCCTGCCGAGCAGTACTTC. Filled out from reference TRBV7-9 and TRBJ2-7, the complete variable domain reads DTGVSQNPRHKITKRGQNVTFRCDPISEHNRLYWYRQTLGQGPEFLTYFQNEAQLEKSRLLSDRFSAERPKGSFSTLEIQRTEQGDSAMYLCASSLAGLPAEQYFGPGTRLTVT.

This clone was counted once. The chain combines TRBV18 with TRBJ1-3; 12 positions match TRBD1. From germline, CDR1 is KGHSH and CDR2 LQKENI. The length of the CDR3 is 19 residues. V shed 3 bases and J 4 bases; nucleotides not matched to a gene: 13. CDR3 residues: CASSPYGTGGAFRGNTIYF. CDR3 nucleotides: TGTGCCAGCTCACCGTACGGGACAGGGGGCGCGTTTCGAGGAAACACCATATATTTT.

This clone was found a few times. The chain combines TRBV20-1 with TRBJ2-1; a weak D match, TRBD2 (5 bases). V was trimmed by 5 bases and J by 6 bases, leaving 8 bases between them. This CDR3 is built from 11 residues. Germline V gene data show CDR1 as DFQATT and CDR2 as SNEGSKA (reference sequence). The CDR3 DNA follows: TGCAGTGCTCCTCTAGCCAATGAGCAGTTCTTC. Its protein product is CSAPLANEQFF.

The table lists this clone with many counts. The chain carries TRBV7-8 and TRBJ2-7, with D perhaps matching TRBD2 (6 bases). CDR3 length equals 14 residues. CDR1 is SGHVS, CDR2 FQNEAQ, per germline. V was trimmed by 4 bases and J by 2 bases, leaving 12 bases between them. The CDR3 is CASSSPGETYEQYF. The CDR3, as DNA: TGTGCCAGCAGCTCCCCGGGAGAAACCTACGAGCAGTACTTC.

The chain uses TRBV11-2 and TRBJ2-3; D unclear. V gave up 4 bases and J gave up 5 bases, with 4 bases separating them. The CDR3 totals 11 residues. Germline V gene lookup returns CDR1 SGHAT and CDR2 FQNNGV. In nucleotides, the CDR3 is TGTGCCAGCAGCTCCCGAGATACGCAGTATTTT. Amino acids: CASSSRDTQYF. The entire variable domain, with the rest obtained from reference TRBV11-2 and TRBJ2-3, is as follows: EAGVAQSPRYKIIEKRQSVAFWCNPISGHATLYWYQQILGQGPKLLIQFQNNGVVDDSQLPKDRFSAERLKGVDSTLKIQPAKLEDSAVYLCASSSRDTQYFGPGTRLTVL.

The chain uses TRBV7-9 and TRBJ2-7; D is ambiguous. V was cut by 5 bases and J by 7 bases, with 15 bases left in between. Germline loops: CDR1 SEHNR, CDR2 FQNEAQ (reference sequence). This CDR3 comprises 13 residues. Here the CDR3 reads CASSPGSFGEQYF. The CDR3 nucleotides read TGTGCCAGCAGCCCCGGGTCCTTCGGGGAGCAGTACTTC.

The chain uses TRBV5-5 and TRBJ2-3, with 10 bases that match TRBD1. CDR1 is SGHKS, CDR2 YYEKEE, per germline (reference sequence). J was trimmed by 4 bases and V by 3 bases; bases with no gene match: 5. This CDR3 has 15 amino acids. The CDR3 is CASSWRQGASDTQYF. The CDR3 region has the DNA TGTGCCAGCAGCTGGAGACAGGGGGCATCAGATACGCAGTATTTT.

This clone has only a few counts. This chain joins TRBV7-3 and TRBJ2-1; 10 nucleotides match TRBD2. This CDR3 contains 15 residues. Germline trimming cut 2 bases from V and 4 bases from J; bases unmatched to any gene: 2. Germline V gene data show CDR1 as SGHTA and CDR2 as FQGTGA. As DNA, the CDR3 is TGTGCCAGCAGCTTAGGGACTAGCGTTTACAATGAGCAGTTCTTC. It yields the protein CASSLGTSVYNEQFF.

This rearrangement joins TRBV19 to TRBJ1-2, with a weak D call TRBD1 (6 bases). From germline, CDR1 is LNHDA and CDR2 SQIVND (reference sequence). This CDR3 has 14 amino acids. Trimming took 7 bases from V and 1 from J, leaving 13 bases between them. CDR3 region: CASTRGRDNYGYTF. For the CDR3, the DNA is TGTGCCAGTACCAGGGGCAGGGATAACTATGGCTACACCTTC.

The chain is built from TRBV4-1 and TRBJ1-5; no clear D gene. The germline V and J ends were trimmed by 0 bases and 3 bases, with 9 bases remaining between them. Per the germline V gene, CDR1 is MGHRA and CDR2 is YSYEKL. This CDR3 region has 15 residues. In DNA, the CDR3 is TGCGCCAGCAGCCAAGATAACATGGTCAATCAGCCCCAGCATTTT. It encodes CASSQDNMVNQPQHF.

This chain joins TRBV20-1 and TRBJ2-3; maybe TRBD1 (6 bases). The germline gives CDR1 DFQATT, CDR2 SNEGSKA (reference sequence). V shed 3 bases and J shed 4 bases, with 11 bases lying between them. The CDR3 sequence is 13 residues long. The CDR3 DNA follows: TGCAGTGCTAGTCGAACAGGGTCAGATACGCAGTATTTT. Its protein is CSASRTGSDTQYF.